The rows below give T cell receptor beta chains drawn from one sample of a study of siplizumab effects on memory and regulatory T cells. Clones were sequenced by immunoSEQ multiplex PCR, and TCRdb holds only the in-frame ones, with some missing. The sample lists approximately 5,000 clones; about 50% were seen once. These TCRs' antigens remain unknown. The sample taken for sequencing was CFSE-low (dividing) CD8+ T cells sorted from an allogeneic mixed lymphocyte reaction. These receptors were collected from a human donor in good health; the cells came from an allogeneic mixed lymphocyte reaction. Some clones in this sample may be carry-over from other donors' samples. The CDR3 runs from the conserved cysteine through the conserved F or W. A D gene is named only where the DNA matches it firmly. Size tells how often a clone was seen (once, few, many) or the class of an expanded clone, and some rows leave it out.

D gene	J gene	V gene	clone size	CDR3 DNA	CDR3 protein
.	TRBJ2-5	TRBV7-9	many	TGTGCCAGCAGCTTAGTGGTAGCCGGCCAAGAGACCCAGTACTTC	CASSLVVAGQETQYF
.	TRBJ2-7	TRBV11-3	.	TGTGCCAGCAGCTTAGCTCGAGGGGCCGAGCAGTACTTC	CASSLARGAEQYF
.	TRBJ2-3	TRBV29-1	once	TGCAGCGCCTGGTTCGCGGACCCCGGTGGAGATACGCAGTATTTT	CSAWFADPGGDTQYF
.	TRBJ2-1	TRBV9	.	TGTGCCAGCAGCGTAGCTACGGGGAGCTCCTACAATGAGCAGTTCTTC	CASSVATGSSYNEQFF
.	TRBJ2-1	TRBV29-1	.	TGCAGCGTTCCCCCTCCTGGGTACAATGAGCAGTTCTTC	CSVPPPGYNEQFF
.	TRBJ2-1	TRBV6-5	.	TGTGCCAGCAGTACCCAACTAGAGAATGAGCAGTTCTTC	CASSTQLENEQFF
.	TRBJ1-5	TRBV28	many	TGTGCCAGCAGGGCGACTTGGGCTCCCAATCAGCCCCAGCATTTT	CASRATWAPNQPQHF
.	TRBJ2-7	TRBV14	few	TGTGCCAGCAGCCGCGAGGGACGGACCCTCGAGCAGTACTTC	CASSREGRTLEQYF
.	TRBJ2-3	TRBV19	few	TGTGCCAGTAGTATAGTAGCTTCAGATACGCAGTATTTT	CASSIVASDTQYF
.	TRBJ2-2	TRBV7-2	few	TGTGCCGGGGCAGGGGACGGTGGAACCGGGGAGCTGTTTTTT	CAGAGDGGTGELFF
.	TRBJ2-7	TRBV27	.	TGTGCCAGCAGTCCGACTTGGGGGTCCTACGAGCAGTACTTC	CASSPTWGSYEQYF
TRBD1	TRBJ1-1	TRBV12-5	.	TGTGCTAGTGGTTCGCCTGACAGGGGGCGGACTGAAGCTTTCTTT	CASGSPDRGRTEAFF
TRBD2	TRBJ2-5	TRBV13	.	TGTGCCAGCAGCGGGACTAGCGGGAGCGCCCAGTACTTC	CASSGTSGSAQYF
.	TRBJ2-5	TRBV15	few	TGTGCCACCAGCAGCGGGGAAGAGACCCAGTACTTC	CATSSGEETQYF
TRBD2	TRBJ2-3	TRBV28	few	TGTGCCAGCAGTTTTTGGACTAGCGGCACAGATACGCAGTATTTT	CASSFWTSGTDTQYF
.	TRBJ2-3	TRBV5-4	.	TGTGCCAGCAGCACTTATAGCACAGATACGCAGTATTTT	CASSTYSTDTQYF
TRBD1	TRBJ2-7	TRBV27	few	TGTGCCAGCAGTTTACAGGGGGCCTACGAGCAGTACTTC	CASSLQGAYEQYF
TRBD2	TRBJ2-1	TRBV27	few	TGTGCCAGCAGTTTGGGGACTAGCGGGAACAATGAGCAGTTCTTC	CASSLGTSGNNEQFF
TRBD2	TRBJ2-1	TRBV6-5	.	TGTGCCAGCAGCTCCGCCGGACTAGCGGGAGTAAAGCAGTTCTTC	CASSSAGLAGVKQFF
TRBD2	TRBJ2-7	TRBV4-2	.	TGTGCCAGCAGCCAAGTACCGGGACTAGCGGGATCGGAGCAGTACTTC	CASSQVPGLAGSEQYF
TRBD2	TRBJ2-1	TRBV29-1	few	TGCAGCGTTGAATCAGGACTAGCGGGAATAGTGGATGAGCAGTTCTTC	CSVESGLAGIVDEQFF
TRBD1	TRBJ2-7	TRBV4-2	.	TGTGCCAGCAGCCAAGCCCACTCTCAGGGGGCTGGCGAGCAGTACTTC	CASSQAHSQGAGEQYF
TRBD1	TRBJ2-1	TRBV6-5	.	TGTGCCAGCAGTTACGGGACAGATAATGAGCAGTTCTTC	CASSYGTDNEQFF
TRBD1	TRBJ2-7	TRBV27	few	TGTGCCAGCAGTTCCTCTGCCGGGACAGTGAACTACGAGCAGTACTTC	CASSSSAGTVNYEQYF
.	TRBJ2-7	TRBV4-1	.	TGCGCCAGCAGCTCCGGGACGGTATCCTACGAGCAGTACTTC	CASSSGTVSYEQYF
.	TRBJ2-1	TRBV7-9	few	TGTGCCACCTCCGGGACACTTAACCCCAATGAGCAGTTCTTC	CATSGTLNPNEQFF
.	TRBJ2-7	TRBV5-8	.	TGTGCCAGTCGAGAAACCTACGAGCAGTACTTC	CASRETYEQYF
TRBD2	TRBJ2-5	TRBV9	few	TGTGCCAGCAGCGCAGGGGGACTAGCGGAGACCCAGTACTTC	CASSAGGLAETQYF
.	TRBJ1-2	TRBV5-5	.	TGTGCCAGCAGCTACCTTCAAGACAGCTTCTATGGCTACACCTTC	CASSYLQDSFYGYTF
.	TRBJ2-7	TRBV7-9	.	TGTGCCAGCAGCTTAGTCACGGGAGTTAGCGAGCAGTACTTC	CASSLVTGVSEQYF
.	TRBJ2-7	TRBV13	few	TGTGCCAGCAGCTTGGGCCTGGCGGTCGGAACCTACGAGCAGTACTTC	CASSLGLAVGTYEQYF
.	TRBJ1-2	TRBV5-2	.	TGCGCCAGCAGCCAAGGAGGGTGGGTTCATGGCTACACCTTC	CASSQGGWVHGYTF
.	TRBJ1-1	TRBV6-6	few	TGTGCCAGCAGTTACGTCCGGACTGAAGCTTTCTTT	CASSYVRTEAFF
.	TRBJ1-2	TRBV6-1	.	TGTGCCAGCAGTGAAATTCCGGGTAACTATGGCTACACCTTC	CASSEIPGNYGYTF
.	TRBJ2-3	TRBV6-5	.	TGTGCCAGCAGTTACGGACGGGGTGGTACGCAGTATTTT	CASSYGRGGTQYF